This T cell receptor (beta chain) was retrieved from a study of cytomegalovirus exposure and HLA in healthy donors. Germline CDR1 SNHLY, CDR2 FYNNEI. Trimming took 10 bases from V and 1 from J; bases not matched to a gene: 2. This CDR3 spans 12 amino acids. Sequencing was performed with immunoSEQ multiplex PCR; in TCRdb, only in-frame clones are kept and a portion is missing. The repertoire includes around 150,000 clones, around 96% of them detected once, and roughly 0.83% sits in the top ten. To note about this clone: Its cognate antigen is unknown.

General observations from the study: Most TCR sequences proved rare, with some public TCRs found in many donors.

The sample was PBMCs. The clonotype comes from a woman aged 18-35 years in good health and CMV-seronegative. The chain employs TRBV2 and TRBJ2-3; 7 bases line up with TRBD1. CDR3 in amino acids: CATTGGTDTQYF. CDR3 nucleotide sequence: TGTGCCACAACAGGGGGCACAGATACGCAGTATTTT.